A selection of T cell receptor beta chains follows, all from one sample in a study of cytomegalovirus exposure and HLA in healthy donors. Some clones are missing from TCRdb's copy, which holds only in-frame ones; the method was immunoSEQ multiplex PCR. In all, the sample yields around 52,000 clones. Sequenced material: PBMCs. The origin of the receptors is a woman between 45 and 65 years old in good health and CMV-seropositive. The conserved cysteine and the conserved F or W are not part of the CDR3 here.

j_call: TRBJ2-7; v_call: TRBV6-6; cdr3_aa: ATLPSGRSAYEQY
j_call: TRBJ2-1; v_call: TRBV13; cdr3_aa: ASSLKIAYNEQF
j_call: TRBJ1-2; v_call: TRBV6-1; cdr3_aa: ASSEAGAGWNGYT
j_call: TRBJ2-7; v_call: TRBV2; cdr3_aa: ASATGGYEQY
j_call: TRBJ2-1; v_call: TRBV4-2; cdr3_aa: ASSRPGLAGDSYNEQF
j_call: TRBJ2-5; v_call: TRBV5-4; cdr3_aa: ASTQGGNQETQY
j_call: TRBJ1-5; v_call: TRBV28; cdr3_aa: ASSLLQGNQPQH
j_call: TRBJ1-6; v_call: TRBV6-5; cdr3_aa: ASTGTYGRNSPLH
j_call: TRBJ2-5; v_call: TRBV7-3; cdr3_aa: ASSLGGNRGETQY
j_call: TRBJ1-1; v_call: TRBV19; cdr3_aa: ASGSGTGVYLNTEAF